This TCR beta chain appears in the sequencing data of a study of blood T cell repertoires in COVID-19. In the study overall: COVID-19 samples from acute and convalescent phases originated in the United States, Italy and Spain. PBMCs, B-cell-depleted T cells, or T cells were the source of the cDNA or gDNA that made up the material.

The V gene lost 7 bases and the J gene lost 0 bases, with 7 bases spanning the gap. Germline-derived CDR1 and CDR2 are SNHLY and FYNNEI. The CDR3 is 13 residues long. In the authors' methods: Estimates of nucleated cell counts were drawn from the amplification of reference gene primers. Assay: immunoSEQ multiplex PCR; the TCRdb copy retains only in-frame clones and omits some. For V, J and clone size, that table is used; D and trimming come from the DNA. The data show 14,000 or so clones, about nine tenths seen once. The sequencing input was peripheral blood. J is TRBJ1-5 and V is TRBV2; D gene unclear. The source is a human donor in a cohort sampled during active COVID-19. The CDR3 DNA follows: TGTGCCAGCAAAGAGAATAGCAATCAGCCCCAGCATTTT. The encoded protein is CASKENSNQPQHF.